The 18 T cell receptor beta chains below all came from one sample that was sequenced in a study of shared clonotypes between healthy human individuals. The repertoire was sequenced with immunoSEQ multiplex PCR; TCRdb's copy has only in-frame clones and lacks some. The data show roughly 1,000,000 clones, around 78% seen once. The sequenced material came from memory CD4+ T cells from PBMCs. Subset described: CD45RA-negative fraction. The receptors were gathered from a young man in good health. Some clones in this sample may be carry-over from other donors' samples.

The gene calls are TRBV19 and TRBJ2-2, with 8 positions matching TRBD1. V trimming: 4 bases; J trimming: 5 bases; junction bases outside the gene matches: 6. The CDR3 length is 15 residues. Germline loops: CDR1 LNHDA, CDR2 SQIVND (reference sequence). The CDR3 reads CASSKRTGPTGELFF. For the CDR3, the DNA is TGTGCCAGTAGTAAACGGACAGGGCCTACCGGGGAGCTGTTTTTT.

CDR3 sequence (DNA): TGCAGCGTTCTACCAGGGCTCTCGGTGAATGGCTACACCTTC. Amino acids: CSVLPGLSVNGYTF. The rearrangement uses TRBV29-1 and TRBJ1-2; D may be TRBD1 (5 bases). Trimming cost V 5 bases and J 6 bases, with 19 bases left between them. The germline V gene has CDR1 SQVTM and CDR2 ANQGSEA. This CDR3 is 14 amino acids long.

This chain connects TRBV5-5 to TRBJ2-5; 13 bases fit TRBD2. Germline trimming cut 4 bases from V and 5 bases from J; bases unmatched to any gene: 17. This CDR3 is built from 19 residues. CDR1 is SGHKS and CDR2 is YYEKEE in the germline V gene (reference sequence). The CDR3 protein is CASSTTRTSGSFGFETQYF. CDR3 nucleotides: TGTGCCAGCAGCACCACCAGGACTAGCGGGAGTTTTGGCTTCGAGACCCAGTACTTC. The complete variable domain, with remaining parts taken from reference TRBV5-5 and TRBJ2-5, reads DAGVTQSPTHLIKTRGQQVTLRCSPISGHKSVSWYQQVLGQGPQFIFQYYEKEERGRGNFPDRFSARQFPNYSSELNVNALLLGDSALYLCASSTTRTSGSFGFETQYFGPGTRLLVL.

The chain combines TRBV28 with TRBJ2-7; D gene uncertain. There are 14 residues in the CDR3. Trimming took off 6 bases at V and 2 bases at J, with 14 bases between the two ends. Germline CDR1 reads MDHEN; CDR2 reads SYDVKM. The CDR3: CASSPIGSTYEQYF. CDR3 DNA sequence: TGTGCCAGCAGCCCTATAGGCAGTACCTACGAGCAGTACTTC.

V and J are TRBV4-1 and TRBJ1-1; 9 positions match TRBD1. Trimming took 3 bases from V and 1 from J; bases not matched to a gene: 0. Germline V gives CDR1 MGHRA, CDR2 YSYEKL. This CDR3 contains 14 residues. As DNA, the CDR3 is TGCGCCAGCAGCCAGGACAGGGGGAACACTGAAGCTTTCTTT. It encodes CASSQDRGNTEAFF.

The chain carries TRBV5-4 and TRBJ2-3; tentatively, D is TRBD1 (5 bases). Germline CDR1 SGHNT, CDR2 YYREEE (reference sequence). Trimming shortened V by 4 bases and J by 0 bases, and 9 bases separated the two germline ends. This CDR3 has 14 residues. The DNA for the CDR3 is TGTGCCAGCAGCCCACAGGTTAGCACAGATACGCAGTATTTT. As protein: CASSPQVSTDTQYF.

CDR3 sequence: CASSPQGASDTQYF. DNA of the CDR3: TGTGCCAGCAGCCCCCAGGGAGCGTCAGATACGCAGTATTTT. This chain joins TRBV7-3 and TRBJ2-3; D tentatively fits TRBD1 or TRBD2 (5 bases each). Germline V gene lookup returns CDR1 SGHTA and CDR2 FQGTGA. V was trimmed by 5 bases and J by 4 bases, leaving 13 bases between them. CDR3 size: 14 residues.

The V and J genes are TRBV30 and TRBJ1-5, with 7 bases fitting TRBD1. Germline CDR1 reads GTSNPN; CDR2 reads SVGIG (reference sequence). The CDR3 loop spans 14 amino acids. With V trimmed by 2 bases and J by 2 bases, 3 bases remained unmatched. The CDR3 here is CAWSPGGGNQPQHF. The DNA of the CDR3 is TGTGCCTGGAGTCCAGGGGGTGGCAATCAGCCCCAGCATTTT.

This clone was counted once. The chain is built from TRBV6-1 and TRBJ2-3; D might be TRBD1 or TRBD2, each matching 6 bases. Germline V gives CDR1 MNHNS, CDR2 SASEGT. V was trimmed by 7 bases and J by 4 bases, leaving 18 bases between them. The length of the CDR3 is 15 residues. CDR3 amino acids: CASNQGGQLSDTQYF. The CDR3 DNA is TGTGCCAGCAATCAAGGGGGGCAGTTATCAGATACGCAGTATTTT.

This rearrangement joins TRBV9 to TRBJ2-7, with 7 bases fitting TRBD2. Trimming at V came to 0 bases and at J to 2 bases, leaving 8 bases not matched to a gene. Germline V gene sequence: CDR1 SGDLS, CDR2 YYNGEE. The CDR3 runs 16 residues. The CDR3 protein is CASSVAPSGTPYEQYF. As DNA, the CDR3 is TGTGCCAGCAGCGTAGCTCCTAGCGGCACGCCCTACGAGCAGTACTTC. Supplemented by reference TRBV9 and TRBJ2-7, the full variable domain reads DSGVTQTPKHLITATGQRVTLRCSPRSGDLSVYWYQQSLDQGLQFLIQYYNGEERAKGNILERFSAQQFPDLHSELNLSSLELGDSALYFCASSVAPSGTPYEQYFGPGTRLTVT.

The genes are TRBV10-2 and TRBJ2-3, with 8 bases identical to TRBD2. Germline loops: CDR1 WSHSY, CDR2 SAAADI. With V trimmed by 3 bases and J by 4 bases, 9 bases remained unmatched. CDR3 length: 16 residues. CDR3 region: CASSDQAGARSDTQYF. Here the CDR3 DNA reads TGCGCCAGCAGTGACCAAGCGGGAGCGAGATCAGATACGCAGTATTTT.

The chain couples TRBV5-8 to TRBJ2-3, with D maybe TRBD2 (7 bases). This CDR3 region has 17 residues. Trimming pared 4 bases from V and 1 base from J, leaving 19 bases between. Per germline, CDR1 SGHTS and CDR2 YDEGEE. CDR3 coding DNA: TGTGCCAGCAGCCCCTGGGGGGGCACTAGCGGCACAGATACGCAGTATTTT. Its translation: CASSPWGGTSGTDTQYF. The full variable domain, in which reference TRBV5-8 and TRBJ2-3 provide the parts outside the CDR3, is EAGVTQSPTHLIKTRGQQATLRCSPISGHTSVYWYQQALGLGLQFLLWYDEGEERNRGNFPPRFSGRQFPNYSSELNVNALELEDSALYLCASSPWGGTSGTDTQYFGPGTRLTVL.

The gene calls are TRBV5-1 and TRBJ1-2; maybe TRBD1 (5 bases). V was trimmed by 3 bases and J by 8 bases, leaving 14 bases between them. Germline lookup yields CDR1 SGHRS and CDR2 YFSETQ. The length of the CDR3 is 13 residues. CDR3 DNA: TGCGCCAGCAGCTCCCCTTACAGGCACGGCTACACCTTC. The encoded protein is CASSSPYRHGYTF.

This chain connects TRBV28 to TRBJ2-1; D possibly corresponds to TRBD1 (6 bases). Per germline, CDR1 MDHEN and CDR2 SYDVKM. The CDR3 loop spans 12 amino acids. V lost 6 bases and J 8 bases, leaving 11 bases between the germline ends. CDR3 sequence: CASREQGYEQFF. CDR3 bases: TGTGCCAGCAGAGAACAGGGTTATGAGCAGTTCTTC.

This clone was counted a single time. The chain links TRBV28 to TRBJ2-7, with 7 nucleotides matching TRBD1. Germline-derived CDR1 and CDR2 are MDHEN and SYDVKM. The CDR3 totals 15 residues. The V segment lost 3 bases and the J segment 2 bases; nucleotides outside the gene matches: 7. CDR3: CASSFYRTGAYEQYF. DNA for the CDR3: TGTGCCAGCAGTTTTTACAGGACAGGCGCCTACGAGCAGTACTTC.

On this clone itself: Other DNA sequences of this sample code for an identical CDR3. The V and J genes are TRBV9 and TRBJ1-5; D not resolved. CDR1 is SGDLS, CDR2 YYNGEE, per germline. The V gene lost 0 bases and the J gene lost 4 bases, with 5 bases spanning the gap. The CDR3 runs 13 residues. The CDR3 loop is CASSVDLNQPQHF. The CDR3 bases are TGTGCCAGCAGCGTAGATCTAAATCAGCCCCAGCATTTT.

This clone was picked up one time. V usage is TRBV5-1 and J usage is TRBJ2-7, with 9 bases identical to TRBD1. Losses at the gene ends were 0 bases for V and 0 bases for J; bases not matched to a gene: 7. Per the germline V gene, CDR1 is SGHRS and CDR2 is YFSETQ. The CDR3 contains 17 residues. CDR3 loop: CASSLEVGGQGSYEQYF. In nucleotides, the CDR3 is TGCGCCAGCAGCTTGGAAGTTGGGGGACAGGGCTCCTACGAGCAGTACTTC.

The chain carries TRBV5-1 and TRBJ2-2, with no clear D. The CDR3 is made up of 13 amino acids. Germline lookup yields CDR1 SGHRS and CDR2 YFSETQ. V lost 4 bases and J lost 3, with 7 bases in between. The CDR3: CASSARDTGELFF. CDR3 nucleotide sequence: TGCGCCAGCAGCGCTCGGGACACCGGGGAGCTGTTTTTT.